Following are 10 T cell receptor beta chains from one sample sequenced in a study of CD8+ T cells in alopecia areata. Extracted RNA was reverse transcribed into cDNA, the sequencing template. Sequencing was performed with immunoSEQ multiplex PCR; in TCRdb, only in-frame clones are kept and a portion is missing. The sample lists about 150,000 clones; roughly 50% were seen once. The sample comprised CD4+ T cells sorted from blood. Every receptor here comes from a human donor with alopecia areata.

The CDR3, as DNA: TGCAGCGGCGGACAGACGGAGACCCAGTACTTC. Amino acid sequence: CSGGQTETQYF. The rearrangement joins TRBV29-1 to TRBJ2-5, with a weak D call TRBD1 (6 bases). The CDR3 runs 11 residues. Per germline, CDR1 SQVTM and CDR2 ANQGSEA. The germline V and J ends were trimmed by 7 bases and 5 bases, with 11 bases remaining between them. The whole variable domain, filled in from reference TRBV29-1 and TRBJ2-5, reads SAVISQKPSRDICQRGTSLTIQCQVDSQVTMMFWYRQQPGQSLTLIATANQGSEATYESGFVIDKFPISRPNLTFSTLTVSNMSPEDSSIYLCSGGQTETQYFGPGTRLLVL.

The rearrangement joins TRBV30 to TRBJ2-1; the match to TRBD2 covers 9 bases. The CDR3 covers 15 residues. After removal of 0 bases from V and 8 bases from J, the junction contained 8 bases not matched to a gene. Germline assignment: CDR1 GTSNPN and CDR2 SVGIG (reference sequence). CDR3 coding DNA: TGTGCCTGGAGTGTAGGTAGCGGGAGTCTCGATGAGCAGTTCTTC. Translation: CAWSVGSGSLDEQFF.

The chain uses TRBV29-1 and TRBJ2-4; 10 bases are shared with TRBD1. CDR1 and CDR2 from the germline V gene are SQVTM and ANQGSEA. V was clipped by 7 bases and J by 1 base; unmatched bases: 4. The CDR3 runs 14 residues. CDR3: CSARQGAAKNIQYF. The DNA for the CDR3 is TGCAGCGCAAGACAGGGGGCGGCCAAAAACATTCAGTACTTC.

V gene TRBV27 combines with J gene TRBJ2-1, with 8 positions matching TRBD1. The germline V gene encodes CDR1 MNHEY and CDR2 SMNVEV (reference sequence). V gave up 3 bases and J gave up 0 bases; unmatched junction bases: 7. The CDR3 loop spans 17 amino acids. CDR3 bases: TGTGCCAGCAGTTTCGGACAGGGAACAAGCTCCTACAATGAGCAGTTCTTC. Its protein product is CASSFGQGTSSYNEQFF.

The CDR3 region has the DNA TGTGCCAGCAGCCTCCGCCCGACTAGCGGGGCAATCTACAATGAGCAGTTCTTC. Translated: CASSLRPTSGAIYNEQFF. The V gene is TRBV9, the J gene TRBJ2-1; 11 bases agree with TRBD2. CDR1 SGDLS and CDR2 YYNGEE come from the germline V gene. The CDR3 has 18 residues. Trimming cost V 4 bases and J 3 bases; bases outside gene matches: 12.

The genes are TRBV5-4 and TRBJ1-5; tentative D call: TRBD1 (6 bases). This CDR3 is 14 amino acids long. With 5 bases removed from V and 7 bases from J, the gap between germline ends came to 16 bases. The V gene's germline CDR1 is SGHNT and CDR2 YYREEE (reference sequence). The CDR3 loop reads CASRAGGAGQPQHF. The DNA of the CDR3 is TGTGCCAGCAGGGCGGGGGGCGCGGGCCAGCCCCAGCATTTT.

In this sample, this clone turned up a few times. The gene calls are TRBV28 and TRBJ2-6; D tentatively reads TRBD1 or TRBD2 (5 bases each). The CDR3 runs 15 residues. Trimming took off 2 bases at V and 0 bases at J, with 5 bases between the two ends. CDR1 MDHEN and CDR2 SYDVKM come from the germline V gene. Here the CDR3 reads CASSLGGSGANVLTF. CDR3 DNA sequence: TGTGCCAGCAGTTTAGGGGGCTCTGGGGCCAACGTCCTGACTTTC.

This clone was detected only a few times. CDR3 in amino acids: CASSKSPGTGFGLAGNYGYTF. The DNA of the CDR3 is TGCGCCAGCAGCAAAAGTCCCGGGACAGGGTTCGGGTTGGCTGGGAACTATGGCTACACCTTC. The chain combines TRBV5-1 with TRBJ1-2; 9 bases match TRBD1. V lost 4 bases to trimming and J lost 2 bases; unmatched junction nucleotides: 24. Per germline, CDR1 SGHRS and CDR2 YFSETQ. The CDR3 spans 21 residues.

The chain combines TRBV2 with TRBJ2-5; D perhaps matches TRBD2 (6 bases). Trimming took off 3 bases at V and 5 bases at J, with 13 bases between the two ends. There are 14 residues in the CDR3. Germline V gene lookup returns CDR1 SNHLY and CDR2 FYNNEI. CDR3 nucleotides: TGTGCCAGCAGTGAGGACTATCATGTGGAGACCCAGTACTTC. Amino acids: CASSEDYHVETQYF.

V usage is TRBV5-1 and J usage is TRBJ2-4; TRBD2 matches at 12 bases. The J segment lost 7 bases and the V segment lost 3 bases, leaving 8 bases of the junction unmatched. Germline loops: CDR1 SGHRS, CDR2 YFSETQ. The CDR3 loop spans 16 amino acids. DNA of the CDR3: TGCGCCAGCAGCTCGGGTCCTAGCGGGAGGGGGAACATTCAGTACTTC. Protein: CASSSGPSGRGNIQYF.